The clone carrying this T cell receptor beta chain showed up just a few times. Its specificity is not known. Germline-derived CDR1 and CDR2 are GTSNPN and SVGIG (reference sequence). Unmatched junction bases numbered 3, after V lost 3 bases and J lost 5 bases. The CDR3 length is 12 residues. What was sequenced were expressed TCRB transcripts, since all of the isolated RNA had been reverse transcribed. Assay: immunoSEQ multiplex PCR; the TCRdb copy retains only in-frame clones and omits some. The profile shows a few hundred thousand clones, 15% of them singletons. The record originates from a study of beta chain features in type 1 diabetes. Whole-study context: Analysis included around 99,000,000 sorted cells drawn from all samples. Study results and caveats: Fewer insertions but more deletions were seen at VDJ junctions in type 1 diabetes patients. Researchers report that Type 1 diabetes patients had moderately but significantly shorter TCRB CDR3s across all four CD4+ subsets. Any HLA effect on TCRB rearrangement was left unresolved by small sub-analyses.

This rearrangement joins TRBV30 to TRBJ2-7; 8 positions agree with TRBD2. The sequenced sample consisted of naive CD4+ T cells from blood. The source of this sequence is a man younger than 35 with type 1 diabetes. CDR3 loop: CAWSGGANEQYF. DNA of the CDR3: TGTGCCTGGAGCGGGGGGGCTAACGAGCAGTACTTC.